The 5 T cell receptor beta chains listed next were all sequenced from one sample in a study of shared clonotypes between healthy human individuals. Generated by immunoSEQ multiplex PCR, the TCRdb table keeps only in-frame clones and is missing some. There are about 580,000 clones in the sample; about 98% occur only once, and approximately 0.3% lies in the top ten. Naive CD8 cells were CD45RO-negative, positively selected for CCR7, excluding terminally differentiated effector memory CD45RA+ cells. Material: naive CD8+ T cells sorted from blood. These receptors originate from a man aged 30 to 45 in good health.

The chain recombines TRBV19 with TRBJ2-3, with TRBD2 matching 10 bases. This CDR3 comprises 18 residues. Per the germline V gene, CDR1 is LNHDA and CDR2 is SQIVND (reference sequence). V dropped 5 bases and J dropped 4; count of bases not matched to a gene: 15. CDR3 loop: CASSGWASGSGIADTQYF. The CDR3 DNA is TGTGCCAGTAGTGGTTGGGCTAGCGGGAGCGGAATCGCAGATACGCAGTATTTT. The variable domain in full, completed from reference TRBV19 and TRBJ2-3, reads DGGITQSPKYLFRKEGQNVTLSCEQNLNHDAMYWYRQDPGQGLRLIYYSQIVNDFQKGDIAEGYSVSREKKESFPLTVTSAQKNPTAFYLCASSGWASGSGIADTQYFGPGTRLTVL.

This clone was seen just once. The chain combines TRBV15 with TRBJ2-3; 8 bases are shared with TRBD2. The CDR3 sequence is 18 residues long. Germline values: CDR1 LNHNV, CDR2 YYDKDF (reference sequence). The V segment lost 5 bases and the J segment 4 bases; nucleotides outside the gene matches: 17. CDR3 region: CATSHHITAGADADTQYF. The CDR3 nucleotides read TGTGCCACCAGCCATCATATCACAGCGGGAGCTGACGCAGATACGCAGTATTTT. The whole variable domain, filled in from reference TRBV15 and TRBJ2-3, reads DAMVIQNPRYQVTQFGKPVTLSCSQTLNHNVMYWYQQKSSQAPKLLFHYYDKDFNNEADTPDNFQSRRPNTSFCFLDIRSPGLGDTAMYLCATSHHITAGADADTQYFGPGTRLTVL.

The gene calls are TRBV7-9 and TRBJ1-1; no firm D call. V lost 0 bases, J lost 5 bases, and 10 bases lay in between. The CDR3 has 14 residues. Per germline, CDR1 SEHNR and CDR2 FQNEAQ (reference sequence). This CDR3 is CASSLAKLGTEAFF. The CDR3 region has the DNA TGTGCCAGCAGCTTAGCGAAGTTGGGGACTGAAGCTTTCTTT.

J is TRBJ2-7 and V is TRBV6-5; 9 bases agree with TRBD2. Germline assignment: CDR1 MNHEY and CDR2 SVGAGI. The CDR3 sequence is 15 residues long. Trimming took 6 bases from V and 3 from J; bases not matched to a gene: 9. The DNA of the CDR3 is TGTGCCAGCAGCCGAGGGCGAGCGGGAGGCTACGAGCAGTACTTC. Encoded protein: CASSRGRAGGYEQYF.

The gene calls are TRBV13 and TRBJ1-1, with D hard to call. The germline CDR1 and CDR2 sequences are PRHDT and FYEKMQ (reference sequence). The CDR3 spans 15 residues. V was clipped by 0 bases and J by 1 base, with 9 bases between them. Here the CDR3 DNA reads TGTGCCAGCAGCTTAGGAGGTGGAGGGAACACTGAAGCTTTCTTT. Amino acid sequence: CASSLGGGGNTEAFF. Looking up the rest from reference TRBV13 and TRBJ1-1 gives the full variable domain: AAGVIQSPRHLIKEKRETATLKCYPIPRHDTVYWYQQGPGQDPQFLISFYEKMQSDKGSIPDRFSAQQFSDYHSELNMSSLELGDSALYFCASSLGGGGNTEAFFGQGTRLTVV.